This entry features one T cell receptor (beta chain) sequence. No antigen is known for it. The method was immunoSEQ multiplex PCR; TCRdb's version includes in-frame clones alone and lacks a portion of them. The sample has more than 20,000 clones, around 80% seen once. This specimen comes from a study of CD4+ T cells in melanoma. Trimming cost V 2 bases and J 8 bases; bases outside gene matches: 9. The CDR3 has 16 amino acids. From germline, CDR1 is KGHSH and CDR2 LQKENI. Findings and limits, study-wide: A reported correlation linked neoantigen-specific CD4+ T cells to CD8+, macrophage and B cell function. Reportedly, melanoma neoantigen-specific CD4+ T cells showed varied differentiation states.

The sequence came from a human donor with melanoma. V is TRBV18 and J is TRBJ2-3; 11 bases line up with TRBD2. CDR3 DNA: TGTGCCAGCTCACCAACTAGCGGGGGCCGAGACGGTACGCAGTATTTT. This encodes CASSPTSGGRDGTQYF.